Presented here are 18 T cell receptor beta chains from one specimen sequenced in a study of somatic mutations in cytotoxic T cells in rheumatoid arthritis (TCRdb year 2017). The method was the immunoSEQ multiplex PCR assay. TCRdb retrieved this table from immuneACCESS and kept in-frame rearrangements only. Not all clones are present; in checked studies, unresolved V genes account for under half, and no reason is known for the remainder. The sample contains around 20,000 clones, 68% of them found a single time. Clones ranked in the top ten supply more than 15% of the sample. Sequencing was done on a sample of CD8+ T cells sorted from blood. These TCRs come from an adult with rheumatoid arthritis.

This clone was seen a handful of times. The chain joins TRBV5-1 to TRBJ1-1; D not certain. CDR3 length: 11 amino acids. The V and J ends lost 0 bases and 7 bases respectively, with 4 bases between them. CDR1 SGHRS and CDR2 YFSETQ come from the germline V gene. The CDR3: CASSLGLEAFF. In nucleotides, the CDR3 is TGCGCCAGCAGCTTGGGTCTTGAAGCTTTCTTT.

This chain uses TRBV27 with TRBJ2-1; 7 bases agree with TRBD2. Germline V lookup: CDR1 MNHEY, CDR2 SMNVEV (reference sequence). With V trimmed by 0 bases and J by 6 bases, 8 bases remained unmatched. This CDR3 comprises 16 residues. For the CDR3, the DNA is TGTGCCAGCAGTTTATCGGTGGGGACTAACTTCAATGAGCAGTTCTTC. Encoded protein: CASSLSVGTNFNEQFF.

In this sample, this clone turned up a few times. In DNA form, the CDR3 reads TGTGCCAGCTCACCACCTCAGGTCCAATATGGCTACACCTTC. This codes for CASSPPQVQYGYTF. This sequence joins TRBV18 and TRBJ1-2; D not resolved. CDR3 length: 14 amino acids. Germline V gene lookup returns CDR1 KGHSH and CDR2 LQKENI. Between the trimmed V and J ends, which lost 0 bases and 5 bases, there was a span of 10 bases.

This sequence joins TRBV27 and TRBJ1-1, with D uncertain. CDR1 is MNHEY, CDR2 SMNVEV, per germline (reference sequence). V was cut by 2 bases and J by 4 bases, with 8 bases left in between. This CDR3 has 13 residues. In nucleotides, the CDR3 is TGTGCCAGCAGTTTAGGAGTGCGCACTGAAGCTTTCTTT. Protein product: CASSLGVRTEAFF.

This clone was detected a few times. The chain uses TRBV2 and TRBJ1-1; TRBD1 matches 7 bases. CDR3 length: 13 amino acids. V gave up 7 bases and J gave up 3 bases; unmatched junction bases: 5. Germline V lookup: CDR1 SNHLY, CDR2 FYNNEI. DNA of the CDR3: TGTGCCAGCATAGGGACAGCGTACACTGAAGCTTTCTTT. This translates into CASIGTAYTEAFF. Full variable domain (remainder filled in from reference TRBV2 and TRBJ1-1): EPEVTQTPSHQVTQMGQEVILRCVPISNHLYFYWYRQILGQKVEFLVSFYNNEISEKSEIFDDQFSVERPDGSNFTLKIRSTKLEDSAMYFCASIGTAYTEAFFGQGTRLTVV.

DNA for the CDR3: TGTGCCAGCGGCCGGGATTCATTCACTGAAGCTTTCTTT. Translated: CASGRDSFTEAFF. The chain combines TRBV5-6 with TRBJ1-1; no clear D gene. CDR1 and CDR2 from the germline V gene are SGHDT and YYEEEE. With 7 bases removed from V and 4 bases from J, the gap between germline ends came to 14 bases. The CDR3 is 13 amino acids.

This clone counts as medium-sized. The chain carries TRBV9 and TRBJ2-4, with D unresolved. The V gene lost 4 bases and the J gene lost 6 bases, with 14 bases spanning the gap. CDR1 and CDR2 from the germline V gene are SGDLS and YYNGEE. The CDR3 contains 14 residues. This chain's CDR3 is CASSRGDEGNIQYF. In DNA, the CDR3 is TGTGCCAGCAGCCGTGGTGATGAAGGAAACATTCAGTACTTC.

The gene calls are TRBV6-6 and TRBJ1-5, with a tentative D call TRBD1 (6 bases). This CDR3 is built from 14 residues. V shed 5 bases and J shed 1 base, with 9 bases lying between them. Germline V gene sequence: CDR1 MNHNY, CDR2 SVGAGI (reference sequence). CDR3 amino acids: CASSRGDSNQPQHF. In DNA, the CDR3 is TGTGCCAGCAGTAGGGGGGACAGCAATCAGCCCCAGCATTTT.

J is TRBJ2-7 and V is TRBV7-6; D is ambiguous. This CDR3 region has 13 residues. V was pared by 2 bases and J by 2 bases, with 7 bases between. Germline V CDR1 and CDR2: SGHVS, FNYEAQ. CDR3 nucleotides: TGTGCCAGCAGCTTATCGACGACCTACGAGCAGTACTTC. As protein: CASSLSTTYEQYF.

The chain employs TRBV4-3 and TRBJ2-1; D call uncertain. CDR3 length: 15 amino acids. Trimming pared 0 bases from V and 2 bases from J, leaving 8 bases between. The germline V gene has CDR1 LGHNA and CDR2 YSLEER. CDR3 nucleotide sequence: TGCGCCAGCAGCCAAGATTGGGGAACCTACAATGAGCAGTTCTTC. This encodes CASSQDWGTYNEQFF.

The rearrangement uses TRBV4-1 and TRBJ2-2; 8 nucleotides line up with TRBD2. V was clipped by 0 bases and J by 7 bases; unmatched bases: 22. The CDR3 extends over 21 amino acids. Germline V gene data show CDR1 as MGHRA and CDR2 as YSYEKL. The CDR3 nucleotides are TGCGCCAGCAGCCAAGATTCGGCTGAGAGGGCGGTAGCGGGGTCAGGCGGGGAGCTGTTTTTT. This gives the protein CASSQDSAERAVAGSGGELFF.

The rearrangement joins TRBV7-8 to TRBJ2-1; no reliable D call. The germline CDR1 and CDR2 sequences are SGHVS and FQNEAQ. The CDR3 length is 14 residues. V lost 4 bases and J 5 bases, leaving 12 bases between the germline ends. DNA of the CDR3: TGTGCCAGCAGCTCCGCTCCCGGCCACAATGAGCAGTTCTTC. This codes for CASSSAPGHNEQFF.

There are a few counts of this clone. V is TRBV13 and J is TRBJ2-6, with 9 positions matching TRBD1. Germline CDR1 is PRHDT and CDR2 is FYEKMQ (reference sequence). The CDR3 totals 18 residues. Unmatched junction bases numbered 10, after V lost 5 bases and J lost 2 bases. The CDR3 loop reads CASSPLTGGNTGANVLTF. For the CDR3, the DNA is TGTGCCAGCAGCCCCTTGACAGGGGGGAATACTGGGGCCAACGTCCTGACTTTC.

The chain uses TRBV6-6 and TRBJ1-2; D perhaps matches TRBD1 (5 bases). V was pared by 4 bases and J by 10 bases, with 13 bases between. Germline CDR1 is MNHNY and CDR2 is SVGAGI (reference sequence). The CDR3 has 12 residues. The CDR3 sequence: CASSSGRDDYTF. DNA of the CDR3: TGTGCCAGCAGTTCTGGCAGGGATGACTACACCTTC.

The chain joins TRBV20-1 to TRBJ2-5; D could derive from TRBD1 or TRBD2 (6 bases each). This CDR3 comprises 11 residues. CDR1 and CDR2 from the germline V gene are DFQATT and SNEGSKA (reference sequence). V was clipped by 8 bases and J by 5 bases, with 12 bases between them. Here the CDR3 reads CSYGGPETQYF. For the CDR3, the DNA is TGCAGTTACGGGGGCCCGGAGACCCAGTACTTC.

The CDR3 DNA sequence: TGTGCCAGCAGCTTGGACAGTTATACCTCCTACAATGAGCAGTTCTTC. This encodes CASSLDSYTSYNEQFF. The chain has TRBV5-5 and TRBJ2-1; D is undetermined. Looked up from germline, CDR1 is SGHKS and CDR2 is YYEKEE (reference sequence). Trimming stripped 0 bases from V and 0 bases from J, with 10 bases between. CDR3 length: 16 amino acids.

This clone was seen a single time. The V call is TRBV29-1, the J call TRBJ1-3, with a possible D match to TRBD1 (5 bases). Between the trimmed V and J ends, which lost 1 base and 4 bases, there was a span of 11 bases. CDR1 and CDR2 from the germline V gene are SQVTM and ANQGSEA. The CDR3 consists of 14 residues. The CDR3 here is CSVEVAGKGNTIYF. The CDR3 DNA reads TGCAGCGTTGAAGTAGCAGGGAAAGGAAACACCATATATTTT. Full variable domain (rest looked up from reference TRBV29-1 and TRBJ1-3): SAVISQKPSRDICQRGTSLTIQCQVDSQVTMMFWYRQQPGQSLTLIATANQGSEATYESGFVIDKFPISRPNLTFSTLTVSNMSPEDSSIYLCSVEVAGKGNTIYFGEGSWLTVV.

The chain links TRBV4-2 to TRBJ1-6, with 7 positions matching TRBD1. Trimming took 2 bases from V and 7 from J; bases not matched to a gene: 5. CDR1 is LGHNA and CDR2 is YNFKEQ in the germline V gene. The CDR3 is 15 residues long. Here the CDR3 DNA reads TGTGCCAGCAGCCAATTCCGGGACAGCAATTCACCCCTCCACTTT. Protein product: CASSQFRDSNSPLHF.